This TCR beta chain was identified in a study of blood T cell repertoires in COVID-19. Across the whole study: Italy, Spain and the United States were the sources of the convalescent and acute COVID-19 samples. The analysed material was cDNA or gDNA that came from T cells, B-cell-depleted T cells, or PBMCs.

Per the original data handling: Using reference gene primer amplification, nucleated cell counts were estimated. Method: immunoSEQ multiplex PCR; TCRdb's copy keeps in-frame clones and lacks some. The V and J calls and clone size are taken from that table; D and trimming were inferred from the DNA. The table has a few hundred thousand clones, more than 75% seen once. This clone was seen a single time. The CDR3 totals 12 residues. V was clipped by 8 bases and J by 4 bases, with 11 bases between them. CDR1 SGHRS and CDR2 YFSETQ come from the germline V gene. Input material: PBMCs or T cells enriched from blood (not recorded which). The gene calls are TRBV5-1 and TRBJ2-3; the D gene is possibly TRBD2 (5 bases). The TCR comes from a man aged 25-45 years who had recovered from COVID-19. CDR3 bases: TGCGCCAGAACTCCCGGGGCAGATACGCAGTATTTT. This gives the protein CARTPGADTQYF.